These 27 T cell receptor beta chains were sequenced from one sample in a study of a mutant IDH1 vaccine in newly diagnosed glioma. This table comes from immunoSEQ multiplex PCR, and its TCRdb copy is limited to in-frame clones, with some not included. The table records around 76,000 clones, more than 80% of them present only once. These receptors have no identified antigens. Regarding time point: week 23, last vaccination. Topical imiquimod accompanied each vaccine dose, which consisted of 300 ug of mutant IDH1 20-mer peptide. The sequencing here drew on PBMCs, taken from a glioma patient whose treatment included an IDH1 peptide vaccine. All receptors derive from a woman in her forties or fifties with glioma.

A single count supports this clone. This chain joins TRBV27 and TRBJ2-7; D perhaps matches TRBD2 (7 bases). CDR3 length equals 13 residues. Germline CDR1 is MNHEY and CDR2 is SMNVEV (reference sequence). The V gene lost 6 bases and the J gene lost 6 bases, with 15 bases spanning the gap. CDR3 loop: CASRRRGLSEQYF. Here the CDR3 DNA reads TGTGCCAGCAGGCGGCGGGGGCTTTCCGAGCAGTACTTC.

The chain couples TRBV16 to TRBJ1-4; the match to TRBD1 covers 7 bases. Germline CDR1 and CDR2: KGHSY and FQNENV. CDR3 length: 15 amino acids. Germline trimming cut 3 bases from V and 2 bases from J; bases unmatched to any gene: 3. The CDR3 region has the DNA TGTGCCAGCAGCCACCGAGGGGGCACTAATGAAAAACTGTTTTTT. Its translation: CASSHRGGTNEKLFF.

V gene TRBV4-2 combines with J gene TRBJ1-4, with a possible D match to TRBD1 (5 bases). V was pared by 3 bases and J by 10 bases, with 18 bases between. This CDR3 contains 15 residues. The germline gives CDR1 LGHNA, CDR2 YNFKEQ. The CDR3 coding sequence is TGTGCCAGCAGCCAGCCGGGACGGGAAGGAGGAAAACTGTTTTTT. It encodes CASSQPGREGGKLFF.

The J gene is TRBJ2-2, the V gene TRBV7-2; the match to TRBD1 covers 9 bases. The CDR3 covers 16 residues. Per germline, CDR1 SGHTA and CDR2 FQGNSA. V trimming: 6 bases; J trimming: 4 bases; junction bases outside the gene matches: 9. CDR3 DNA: TGTGCCAGCAGTCCCCGGGACAGGGAACTCACCGGGGAGCTGTTTTTT. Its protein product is CASSPRDRELTGELFF.

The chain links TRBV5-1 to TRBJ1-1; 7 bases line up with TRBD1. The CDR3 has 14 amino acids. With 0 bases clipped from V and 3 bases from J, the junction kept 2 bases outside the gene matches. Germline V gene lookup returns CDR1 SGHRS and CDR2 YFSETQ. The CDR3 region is CASSLEGADTEAFF. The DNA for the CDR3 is TGCGCCAGCAGCTTGGAGGGGGCTGACACTGAAGCTTTCTTT. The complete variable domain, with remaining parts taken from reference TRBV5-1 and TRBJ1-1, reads KAGVTQTPRYLIKTRGQQVTLSCSPISGHRSVSWYQQTPGQGLQFLFEYFSETQRNKGNFPGRFSGRQFSNSRSEMNVSTLELGDSALYLCASSLEGADTEAFFGQGTRLTVV.

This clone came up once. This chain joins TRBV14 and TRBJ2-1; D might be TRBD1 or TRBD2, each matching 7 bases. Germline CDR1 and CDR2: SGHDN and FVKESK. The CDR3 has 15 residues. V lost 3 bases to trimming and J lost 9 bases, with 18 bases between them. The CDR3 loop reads CASSQWQGEGGEQFF. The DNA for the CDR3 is TGTGCCAGCAGCCAGTGGCAGGGGGAGGGTGGTGAGCAGTTCTTC.

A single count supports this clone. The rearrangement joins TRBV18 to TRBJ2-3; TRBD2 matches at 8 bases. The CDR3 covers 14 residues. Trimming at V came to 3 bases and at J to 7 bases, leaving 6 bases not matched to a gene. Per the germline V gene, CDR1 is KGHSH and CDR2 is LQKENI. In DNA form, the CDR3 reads TGTGCCAGCTCACCGTCGACGGGGGGGTATACGCAGTATTTT. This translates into CASSPSTGGYTQYF.

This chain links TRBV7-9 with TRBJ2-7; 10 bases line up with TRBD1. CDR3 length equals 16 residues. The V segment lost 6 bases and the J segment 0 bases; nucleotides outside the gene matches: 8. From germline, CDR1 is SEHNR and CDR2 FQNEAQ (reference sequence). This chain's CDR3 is CASSHPRDRGSYEQYF. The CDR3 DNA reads TGTGCCAGCAGTCACCCCCGGGACAGGGGCTCCTACGAGCAGTACTTC.

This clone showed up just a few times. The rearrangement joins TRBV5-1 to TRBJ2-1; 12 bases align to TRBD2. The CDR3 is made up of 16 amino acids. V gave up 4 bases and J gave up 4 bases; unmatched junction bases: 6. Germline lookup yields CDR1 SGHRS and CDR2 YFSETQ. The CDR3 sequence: CASSPLGTSGYNEQFF. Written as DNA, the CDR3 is TGCGCCAGCAGCCCTCTTGGGACTAGCGGGTACAATGAGCAGTTCTTC.

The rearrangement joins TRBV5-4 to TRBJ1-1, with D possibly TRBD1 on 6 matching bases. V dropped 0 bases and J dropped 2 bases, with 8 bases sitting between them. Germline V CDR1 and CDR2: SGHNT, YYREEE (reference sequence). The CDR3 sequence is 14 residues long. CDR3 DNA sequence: TGTGCCAGCAGCTTGGGACAGGCTAACACTGAAGCTTTCTTT. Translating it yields CASSLGQANTEAFF.

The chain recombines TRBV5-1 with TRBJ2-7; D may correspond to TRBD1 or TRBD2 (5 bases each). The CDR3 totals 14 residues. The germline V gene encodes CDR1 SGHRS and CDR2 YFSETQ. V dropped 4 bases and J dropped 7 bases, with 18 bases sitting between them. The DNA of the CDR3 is TGCGCCAGCAGCCCCGGCCCCGGGACGGGGGAGCAGTACTTC. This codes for CASSPGPGTGEQYF.

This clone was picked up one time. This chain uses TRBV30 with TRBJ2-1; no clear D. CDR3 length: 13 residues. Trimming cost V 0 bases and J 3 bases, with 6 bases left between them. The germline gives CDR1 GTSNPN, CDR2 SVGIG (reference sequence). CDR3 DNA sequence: TGTGCCTGGAGTGTGAATAACTACAATGAGCAGTTCTTC. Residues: CAWSVNNYNEQFF.

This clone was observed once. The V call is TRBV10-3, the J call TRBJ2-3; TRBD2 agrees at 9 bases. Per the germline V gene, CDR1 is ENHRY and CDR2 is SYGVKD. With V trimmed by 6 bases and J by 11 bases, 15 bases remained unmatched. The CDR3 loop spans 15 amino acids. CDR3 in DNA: TGTGCCATCAGCCCAGCTTCTATAGCGGGAGCCATGCAGTATTTT. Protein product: CAISPASIAGAMQYF.

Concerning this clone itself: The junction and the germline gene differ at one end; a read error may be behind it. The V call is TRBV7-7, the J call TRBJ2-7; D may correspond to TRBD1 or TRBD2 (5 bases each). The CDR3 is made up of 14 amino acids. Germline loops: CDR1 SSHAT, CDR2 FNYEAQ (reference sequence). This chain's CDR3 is CASSPAGSGNEQYF. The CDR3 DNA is TGTGCTAGCAGCCCCGCAGGGTCCGGGAACGAGCAGTACTTC.

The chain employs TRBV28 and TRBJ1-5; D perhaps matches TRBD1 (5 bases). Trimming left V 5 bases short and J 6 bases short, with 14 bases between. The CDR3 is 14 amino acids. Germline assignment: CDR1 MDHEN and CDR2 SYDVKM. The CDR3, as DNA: TGTGCCAGCAGTCTGGGGGGGGGAGGTCAGCCCCAGCATTTT. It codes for CASSLGGGGQPQHF.

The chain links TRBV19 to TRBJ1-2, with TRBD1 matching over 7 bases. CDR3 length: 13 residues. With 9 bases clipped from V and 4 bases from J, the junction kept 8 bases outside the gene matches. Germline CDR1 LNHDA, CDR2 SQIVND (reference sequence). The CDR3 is CARTGDSSYGYTF. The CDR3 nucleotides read TGTGCCAGAACAGGGGATTCTAGCTATGGCTACACCTTC.

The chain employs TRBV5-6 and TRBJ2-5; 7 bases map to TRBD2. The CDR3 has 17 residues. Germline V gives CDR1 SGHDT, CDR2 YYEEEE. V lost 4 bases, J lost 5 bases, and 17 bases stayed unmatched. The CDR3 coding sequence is TGTGCCAGCAGCCCACTTGGGGGGGGAGTGGTCGAGGAGACCCAGTACTTC. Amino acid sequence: CASSPLGGGVVEETQYF.

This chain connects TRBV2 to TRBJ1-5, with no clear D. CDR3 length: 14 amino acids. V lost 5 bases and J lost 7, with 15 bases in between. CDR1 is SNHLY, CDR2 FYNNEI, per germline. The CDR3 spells CASSTDNTGQPQHF. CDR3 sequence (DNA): TGTGCCAGCAGTACCGACAATACCGGGCAGCCCCAGCATTTT.

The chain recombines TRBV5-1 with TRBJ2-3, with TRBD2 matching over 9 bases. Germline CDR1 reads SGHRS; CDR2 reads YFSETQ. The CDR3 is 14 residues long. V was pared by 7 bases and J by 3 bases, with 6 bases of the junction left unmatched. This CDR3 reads CASQPSGRTDTQYF. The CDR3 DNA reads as TGCGCCAGCCAACCCAGCGGGAGGACAGATACGCAGTATTTT.

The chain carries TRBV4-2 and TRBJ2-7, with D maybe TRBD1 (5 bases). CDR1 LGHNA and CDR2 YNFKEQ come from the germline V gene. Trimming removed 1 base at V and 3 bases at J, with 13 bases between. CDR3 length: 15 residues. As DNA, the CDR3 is TGTGCCAGCAGCCAAGCCCAGGGCAGGGACTACGAGCAGTACTTC. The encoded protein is CASSQAQGRDYEQYF.

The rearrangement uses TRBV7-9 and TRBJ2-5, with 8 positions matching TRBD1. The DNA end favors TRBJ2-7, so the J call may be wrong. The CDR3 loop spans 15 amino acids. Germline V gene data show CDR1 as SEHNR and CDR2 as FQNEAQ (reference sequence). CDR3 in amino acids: CASSFPGTGNYEQYF. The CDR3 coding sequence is TGTGCCAGCAGCTTCCCCGGGACAGGAAACTACGAGCAGTACTTC.

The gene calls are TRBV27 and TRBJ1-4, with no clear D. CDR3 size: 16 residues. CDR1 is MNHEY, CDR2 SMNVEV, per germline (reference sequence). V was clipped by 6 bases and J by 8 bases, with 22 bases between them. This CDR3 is CASSERLRASGEKLFF. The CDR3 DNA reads TGTGCCAGCAGCGAGCGGCTAAGGGCCTCCGGGGAAAAACTGTTTTTT.

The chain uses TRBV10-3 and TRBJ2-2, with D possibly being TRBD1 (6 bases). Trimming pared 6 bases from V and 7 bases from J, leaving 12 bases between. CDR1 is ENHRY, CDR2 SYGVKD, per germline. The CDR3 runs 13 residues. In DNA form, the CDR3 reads TGTGCCATCAGGGACAGCAAAAGCGGGGAGCTGTTTTTT. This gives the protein CAIRDSKSGELFF.

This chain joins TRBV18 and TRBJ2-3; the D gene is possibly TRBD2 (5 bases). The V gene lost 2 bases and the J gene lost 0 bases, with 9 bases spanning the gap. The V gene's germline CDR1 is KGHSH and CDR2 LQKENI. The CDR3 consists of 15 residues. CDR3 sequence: CASSPGRTSTDTQYF. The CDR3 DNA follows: TGTGCCAGCTCACCAGGGCGGACTAGCACAGATACGCAGTATTTT. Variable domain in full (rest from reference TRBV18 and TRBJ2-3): NAGVMQNPRHLVRRRGQEARLRCSPMKGHSHVYWYRQLPEEGLKFMVYLQKENIIDESGMPKERFSAEFPKEGPSILRIQQVVRGDSAAYFCASSPGRTSTDTQYFGPGTRLTVL.

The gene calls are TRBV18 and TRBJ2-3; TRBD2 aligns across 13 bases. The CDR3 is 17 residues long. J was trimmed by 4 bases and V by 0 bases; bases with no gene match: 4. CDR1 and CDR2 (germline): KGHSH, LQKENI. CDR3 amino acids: CASSPPQLAGGPDTQYF. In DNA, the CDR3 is TGTGCCAGCTCACCACCTCAACTAGCGGGAGGGCCAGATACGCAGTATTTT.

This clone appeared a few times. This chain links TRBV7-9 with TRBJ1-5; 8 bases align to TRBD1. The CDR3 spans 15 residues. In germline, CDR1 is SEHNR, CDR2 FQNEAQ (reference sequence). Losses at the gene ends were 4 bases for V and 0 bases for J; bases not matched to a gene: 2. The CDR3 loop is CASSSGQGSNQPQHF. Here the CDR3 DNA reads TGTGCCAGCAGCTCCGGACAGGGTAGCAATCAGCCCCAGCATTTT.

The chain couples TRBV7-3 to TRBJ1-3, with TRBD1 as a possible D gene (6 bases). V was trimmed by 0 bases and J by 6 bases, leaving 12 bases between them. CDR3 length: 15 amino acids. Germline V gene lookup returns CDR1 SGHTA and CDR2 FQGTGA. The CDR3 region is CASSLTARGANTIYF. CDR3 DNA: TGTGCCAGCAGCTTAACGGCCAGGGGAGCAAACACCATATATTTT. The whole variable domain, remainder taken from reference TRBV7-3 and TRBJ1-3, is GAGVSQTPSNKVTEKGKYVELRCDPISGHTALYWYRQSLGQGPEFLIYFQGTGAADDSGLPNDRFFAVRPEGSVSTLKIQRTERGDSAVYLCASSLTARGANTIYFGEGSWLTVV.